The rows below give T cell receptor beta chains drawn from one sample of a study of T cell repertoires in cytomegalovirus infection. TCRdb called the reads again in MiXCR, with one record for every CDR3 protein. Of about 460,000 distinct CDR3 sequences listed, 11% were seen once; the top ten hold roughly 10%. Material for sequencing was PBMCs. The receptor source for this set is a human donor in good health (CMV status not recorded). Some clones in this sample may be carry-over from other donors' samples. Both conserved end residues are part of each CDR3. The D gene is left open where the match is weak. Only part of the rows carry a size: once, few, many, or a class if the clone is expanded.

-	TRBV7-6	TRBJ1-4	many	TGTGCCAGCAGCCCGACAGGACTGCGTGAAAAACTGTTTTTT	CASSPTGLREKLFF
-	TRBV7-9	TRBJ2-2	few	TGTGCCAGCAGCCATAAGCAGCAGTACACCGGGGAGCTGTTTTTT	CASSHKQQYTGELFF
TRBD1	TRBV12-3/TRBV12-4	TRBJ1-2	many	TGTGCCAGCAGTTTATGGGACAGCGAGACTAACTATGGCTACACCTTC	CASSLWDSETNYGYTF
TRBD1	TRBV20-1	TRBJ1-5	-	TGCAGTGCTAGAGATTACAGGGGGTCCCAGCCCCAGCATTTT	CSARDYRGSQPQHF
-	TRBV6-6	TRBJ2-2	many	TGTGCCAGCAGTTACTATCCGGATACGAACACCGGGGAGCTGTTTTTT	CASSYYPDTNTGELFF
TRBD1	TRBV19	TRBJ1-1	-	TGTGCCAGTAGTATAGTCGCGACAGGGGAGTACACTGAAGCTTTCTTT	CASSIVATGEYTEAFF
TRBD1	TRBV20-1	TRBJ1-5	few	TGCAGTGCTAGAGCAGGGGGCGGTCAGCCCCAGCATTTT	CSARAGGGQPQHF
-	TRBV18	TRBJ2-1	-	TGTGCCAGCCTCCGGAGGCAGGGAGAGTCCAATGAGCAGTTCTTC	CASLRRQGESNEQFF
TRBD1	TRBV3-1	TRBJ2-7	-	TGTGCCAGCAGCGGGACAGGGGGGGAGGAGCAGTACTTC	CASSGTGGEEQYF
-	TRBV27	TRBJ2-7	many	TGTGCCAGCAGTTTGGGGGAACTCTCCTACGAGCAGTACTTC	CASSLGELSYEQYF
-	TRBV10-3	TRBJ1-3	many	TGTGCCATCAGTGAGGGCTACTCTGGAAACACCATATATTTT	CAISEGYSGNTIYF
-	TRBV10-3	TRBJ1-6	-	TGTGCCATCAGTGAAGATGAAAGGGCACCCCTCCACTTT	CAISEDERAPLHF
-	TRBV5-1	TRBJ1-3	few	TGCGCCAGCAGCTTTACAGGACAGTCTGGAAACACCATATATTTT	CASSFTGQSGNTIYF
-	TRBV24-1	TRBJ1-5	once	TGTGCCACCAGTGGACAGTACAATCAGCCCCAGCATTTT	CATSGQYNQPQHF
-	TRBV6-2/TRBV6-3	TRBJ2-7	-	TGTGCCAGCAGGTCCGGGACAAACTACGAGCAGTACTTC	CASRSGTNYEQYF
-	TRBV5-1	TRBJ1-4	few	TGCGCCAGCAGCTTCGAGGGAGATGAACTGTTTTTT	CASSFEGDELFF
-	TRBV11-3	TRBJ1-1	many	TGTGCCAGCAGCTTGTACCAGAACACTGAAGCTTTCTTT	CASSLYQNTEAFF
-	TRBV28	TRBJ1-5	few	TGTGCCAGCTCCTCGCGTAGGGTCCGCAATCAGCCCCAGCATTTT	CASSSRRVRNQPQHF
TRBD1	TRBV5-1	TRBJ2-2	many	TGTGCCAGCAGCGGGACAGGGAAGAACACCGGGGAGCTGTTTTTT	CASSGTGKNTGELFF
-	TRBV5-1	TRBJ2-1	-	TGCGCCAGCAGCTTGGCCTCACGCAATTCCTACAATGAGCAGTTCTTC	CASSLASRNSYNEQFF
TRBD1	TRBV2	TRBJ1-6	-	TGTGCCAGCACCGGGGGACAGGGTTATTCACCCCTCCACTTT	CASTGGQGYSPLHF
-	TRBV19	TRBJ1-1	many	TGTGCCAGTAGGACCGGACAGAACACTGAAGCTTTCTTT	CASRTGQNTEAFF
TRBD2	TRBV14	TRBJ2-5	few	TGTGCCAGCAGCCAGGATCCCCCACTAGCGGGTTGGGAGGAGACCCAGTACTTC	CASSQDPPLAGWEETQYF
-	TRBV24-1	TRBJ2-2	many	TGTGCCACCAGTGAAGAACCTTACACCGGGGAGCTGTTTTTT	CATSEEPYTGELFF
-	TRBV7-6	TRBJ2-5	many	TGTGCCAGCAGCTTAGCCGGGAGTGGTGAGACCCAGTACTTC	CASSLAGSGETQYF
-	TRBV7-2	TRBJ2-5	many	TGTGCCAGCAGCCCCTCCGGGACTTTACCACAAGAGACCCAGTACTTC	CASSPSGTLPQETQYF
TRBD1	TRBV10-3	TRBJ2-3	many	TGTGCCATCGGAAGGGACAGGGATGGCGCAGATACGCAGTATTTT	CAIGRDRDGADTQYF
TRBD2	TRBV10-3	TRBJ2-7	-	TGTGCCAGCGGACTAGCGGGAGTCGAGCAGTACTTC	CASGLAGVEQYF
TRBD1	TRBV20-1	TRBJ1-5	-	TGCAGTGCTAGCACCGGACAGGGGGTCAATCAGCCCCAGCATTTT	CSASTGQGVNQPQHF
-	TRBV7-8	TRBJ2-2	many	TGTGCCAGCATTAGGGGAGTTCAGAACACCGGGGAGCTGTTTTTT	CASIRGVQNTGELFF
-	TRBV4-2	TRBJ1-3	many	TGTGCCAGCAGCCAAGATGAGGAAAACACCATATATTTT	CASSQDEENTIYF
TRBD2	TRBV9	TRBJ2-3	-	TGTGCCAGCAGCCCACGGACTAGCTTAACAGATACGCAGTATTTT	CASSPRTSLTDTQYF
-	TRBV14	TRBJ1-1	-	TGTGCCAGCAGCCAAGAACCCTTAAACTCCCAAAAGTCAGCTTTCTTT	CASSQEPLNSQKSAFF
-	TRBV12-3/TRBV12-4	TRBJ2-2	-	TGTGCCAGCAGTTCGAAACCGCCAAGTGGCGGGGAGCTGTTTTTT	CASSSKPPSGGELFF
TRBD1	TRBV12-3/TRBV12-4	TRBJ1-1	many	TGTGCCAGCAGTTCAGATACAGGGGTGGGCACTGAAGCTTTCTTT	CASSSDTGVGTEAFF
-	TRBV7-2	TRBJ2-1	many	TGTGCCAGCAGTAATCCCAATGAGCAGTTCTTC	CASSNPNEQFF
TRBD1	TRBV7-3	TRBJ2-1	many	TGTGCCAGCAGCTCCGGGACAGGAAACGAGCAGTTCTTC	CASSSGTGNEQFF
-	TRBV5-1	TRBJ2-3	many	TGCGCCAGCAGCCCCGCTCAAGGGAGAGATACGCAGTATTTT	CASSPAQGRDTQYF
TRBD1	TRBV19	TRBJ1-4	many	TGTGCCAGTACCCGGACAGGTTCTAATGAAAAACTGTTTTTT	CASTRTGSNEKLFF
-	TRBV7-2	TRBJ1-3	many	TGTGCCAGCAGCTTTGGGTTCTCTGGAAACACCATATATTTT	CASSFGFSGNTIYF
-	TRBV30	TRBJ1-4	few	TGTGCCTGGAGTGTACTAGGATCAGGGCGGGGGGCAACTAATGAAAAACTGTTTTTT	CAWSVLGSGRGATNEKLFF
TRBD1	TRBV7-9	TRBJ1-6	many	TGTGCCAGCAGCTTTCCGGGACAGGGGGATTCACCCCTCCACTTT	CASSFPGQGDSPLHF
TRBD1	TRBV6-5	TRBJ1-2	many	TGTGCCAGCAGTTACTCGAATCCGGGACAGGGAAGCTATGGCTACACCTTC	CASSYSNPGQGSYGYTF
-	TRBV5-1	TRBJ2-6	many	TGCGCCAGCGGTGGGCCTATAAAGAGCTCTGGGGCCAACGTCCTGACTTTC	CASGGPIKSSGANVLTF
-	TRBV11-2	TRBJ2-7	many	TGTGCCAGCAGTTACGCCAGAGGACTACGCTCCTACGAGCAGTACTTC	CASSYARGLRSYEQYF
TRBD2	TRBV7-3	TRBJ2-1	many	TGTGCCAGCAGCTCGAACCCCACCGGGACTAGGAGGAATGAGCAGTTCTTC	CASSSNPTGTRRNEQFF
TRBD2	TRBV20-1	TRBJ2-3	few	TGCAGTGCTGGACTAGCGGGGGGGCCCCAAGATACGCAGTATTTT	CSAGLAGGPQDTQYF
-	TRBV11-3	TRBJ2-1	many	TGTGCCAGCAGCTTTAGTCGCGGGGAATCGGGGAATGAGCAGTTCTTC	CASSFSRGESGNEQFF